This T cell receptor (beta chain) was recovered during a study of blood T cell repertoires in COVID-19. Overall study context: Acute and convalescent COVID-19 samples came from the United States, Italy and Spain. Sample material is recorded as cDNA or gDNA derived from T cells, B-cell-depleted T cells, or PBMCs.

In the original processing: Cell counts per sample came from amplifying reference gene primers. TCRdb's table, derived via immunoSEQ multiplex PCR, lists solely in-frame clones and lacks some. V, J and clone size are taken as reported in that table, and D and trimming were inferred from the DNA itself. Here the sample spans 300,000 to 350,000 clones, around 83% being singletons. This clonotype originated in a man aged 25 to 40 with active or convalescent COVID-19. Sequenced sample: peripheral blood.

CDR3: CASSSFGTDSNQPQHF. In DNA form, the CDR3 reads TGTGCCAGCAGCTCGTTCGGGACAGATAGCAATCAGCCCCAGCATTTT. This chain joins TRBV7-8 and TRBJ1-5; 7 nucleotides line up with TRBD1. The V gene's germline CDR1 is SGHVS and CDR2 FQNEAQ. The CDR3 loop spans 16 amino acids. Trimming cost V 4 bases and J 0 bases; bases outside gene matches: 6. The full variable domain, its missing parts supplied by reference TRBV7-8 and TRBJ1-5, is GAGVSQSPRYKVAKRGQDVALRCDPISGHVSLFWYQQALGQGPEFLTYFQNEAQLDKSGLPSDRFFAERPEGSVSTLKIQRTQQEDSAVYLCASSSFGTDSNQPQHFGDGTRLSIL.